This T cell receptor (beta chain) was identified during a study of OX40 agonist ivuxolimab in advanced cancers. Study as a whole: The patients received ivuxolimab by intravenous route every 2 weeks at 0.01 to 10 mg/kg.

Some clones are missing from TCRdb's copy, which holds only in-frame ones; the method was immunoSEQ multiplex PCR. The sample consists of some 150,000 clones, about nine tenths of them appearing once. The TCR was taken from an adult with an advanced solid tumor such as melanoma, head and neck, liver or kidney cancer. The sequencing used CD4+ or CD8+ T cells sorted from blood, collected in a trial of the OX40 agonist ivuxolimab.

Here the CDR3 DNA reads TGTGCCAGCAGTTCAGGGGAGACTAATGAAAAACTGTTTTTT. This gives the protein CASSSGETNEKLFF. This sequence joins TRBV27 and TRBJ1-4; a weak D match, TRBD1 (6 bases). This CDR3 has 14 residues. The ends were cut back, 4 bases at V and 2 bases at J, with 8 bases in the middle. Germline CDR1 is MNHEY and CDR2 is SMNVEV (reference sequence).